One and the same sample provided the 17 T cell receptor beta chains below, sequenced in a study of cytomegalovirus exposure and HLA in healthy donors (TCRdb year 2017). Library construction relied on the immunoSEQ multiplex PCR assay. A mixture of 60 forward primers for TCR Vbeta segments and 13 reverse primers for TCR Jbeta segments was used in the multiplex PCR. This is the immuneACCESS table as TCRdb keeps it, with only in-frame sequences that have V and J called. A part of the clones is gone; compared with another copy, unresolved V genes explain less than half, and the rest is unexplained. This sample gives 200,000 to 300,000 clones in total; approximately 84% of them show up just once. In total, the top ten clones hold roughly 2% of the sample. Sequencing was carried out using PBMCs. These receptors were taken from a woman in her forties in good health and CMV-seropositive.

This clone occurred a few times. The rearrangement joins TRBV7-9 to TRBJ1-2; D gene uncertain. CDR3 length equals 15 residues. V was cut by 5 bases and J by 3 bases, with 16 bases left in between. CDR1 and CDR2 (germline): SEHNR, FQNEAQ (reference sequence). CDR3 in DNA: TGTGCCAGCAGCACCCCCGGGGAGGGCGACTATGGCTACACCTTC. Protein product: CASSTPGEGDYGYTF.

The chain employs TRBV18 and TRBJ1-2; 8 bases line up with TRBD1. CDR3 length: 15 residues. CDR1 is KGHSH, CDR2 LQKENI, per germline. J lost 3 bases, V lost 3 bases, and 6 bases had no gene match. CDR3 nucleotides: TGTGCCAGCTCACCTCCCCACAGGGGGGACTATGGCTACACCTTC. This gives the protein CASSPPHRGDYGYTF.

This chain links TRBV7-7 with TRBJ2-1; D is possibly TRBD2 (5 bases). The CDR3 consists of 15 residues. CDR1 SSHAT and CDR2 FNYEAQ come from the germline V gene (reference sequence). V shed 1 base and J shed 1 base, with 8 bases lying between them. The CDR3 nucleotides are TGTGCCAGCAGCTTAGATGGAGGATCCTACAATGAGCAGTTCTTC. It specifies CASSLDGGSYNEQFF.

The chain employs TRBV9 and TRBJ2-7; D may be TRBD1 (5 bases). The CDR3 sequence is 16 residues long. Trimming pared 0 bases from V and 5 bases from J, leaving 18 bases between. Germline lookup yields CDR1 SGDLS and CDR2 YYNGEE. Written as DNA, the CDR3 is TGTGCCAGCAGCGTAGATTGGCAGGGCGCGGCGGACGAGCAGTACTTC. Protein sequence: CASSVDWQGAADEQYF.

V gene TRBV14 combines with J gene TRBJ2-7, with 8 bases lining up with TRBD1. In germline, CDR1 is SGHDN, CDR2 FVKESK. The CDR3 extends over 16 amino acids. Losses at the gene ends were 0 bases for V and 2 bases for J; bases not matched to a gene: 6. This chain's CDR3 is CASSQEELTGAYEQYF. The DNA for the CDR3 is TGTGCCAGCAGCCAAGAGGAATTGACAGGGGCCTACGAGCAGTACTTC.

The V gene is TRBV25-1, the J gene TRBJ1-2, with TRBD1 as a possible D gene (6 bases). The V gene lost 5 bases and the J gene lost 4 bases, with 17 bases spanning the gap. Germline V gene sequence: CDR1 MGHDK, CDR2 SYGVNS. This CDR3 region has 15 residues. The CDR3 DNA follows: TGTGCCAGCAGTCCCCCGTCTGGGGGCATCTATGGCTACACCTTC. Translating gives CASSPPSGGIYGYTF.

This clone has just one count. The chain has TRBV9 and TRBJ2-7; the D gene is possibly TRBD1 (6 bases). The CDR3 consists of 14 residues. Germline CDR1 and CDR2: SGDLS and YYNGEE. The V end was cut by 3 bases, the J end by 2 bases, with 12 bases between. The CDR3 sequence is CASSETGHTYEQYF. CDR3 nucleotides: TGTGCCAGCAGCGAGACGGGACATACCTACGAGCAGTACTTC.

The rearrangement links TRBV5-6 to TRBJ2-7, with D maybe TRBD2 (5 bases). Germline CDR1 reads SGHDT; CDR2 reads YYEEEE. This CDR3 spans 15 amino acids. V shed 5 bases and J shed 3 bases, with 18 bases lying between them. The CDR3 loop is CASSLDFNGNYEQYF. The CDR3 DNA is TGTGCCAGCAGTCTCGACTTTAACGGGAACTACGAGCAGTACTTC.

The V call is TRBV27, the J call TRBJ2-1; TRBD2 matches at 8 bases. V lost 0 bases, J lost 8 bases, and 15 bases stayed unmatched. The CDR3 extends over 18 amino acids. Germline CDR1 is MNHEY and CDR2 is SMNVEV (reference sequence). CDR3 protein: CASSLSTVRLAHYDEQFF. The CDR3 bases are TGTGCCAGCAGTTTATCGACGGTACGACTAGCGCATTATGATGAGCAGTTCTTC.

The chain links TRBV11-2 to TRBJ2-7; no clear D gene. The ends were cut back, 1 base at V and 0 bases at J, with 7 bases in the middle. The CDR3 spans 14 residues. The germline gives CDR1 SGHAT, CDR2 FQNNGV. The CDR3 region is CASSLGQNSYEQYF. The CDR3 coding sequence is TGTGCCAGCAGCTTAGGGCAGAACTCCTACGAGCAGTACTTC.

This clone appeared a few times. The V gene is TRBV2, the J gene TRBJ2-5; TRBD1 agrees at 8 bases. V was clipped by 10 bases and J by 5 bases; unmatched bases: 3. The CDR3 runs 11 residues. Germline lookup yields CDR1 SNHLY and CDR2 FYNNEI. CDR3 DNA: TGTGCCACCCGACAGGGGGAGACCCAGTACTTC. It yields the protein CATRQGETQYF.

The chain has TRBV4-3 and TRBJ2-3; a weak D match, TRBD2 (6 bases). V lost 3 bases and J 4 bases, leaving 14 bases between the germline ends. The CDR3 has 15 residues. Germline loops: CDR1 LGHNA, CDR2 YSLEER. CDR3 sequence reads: CASSQAGYSSDTQYF. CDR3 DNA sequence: TGCGCCAGCAGCCAGGCGGGATACTCGTCAGATACGCAGTATTTT.

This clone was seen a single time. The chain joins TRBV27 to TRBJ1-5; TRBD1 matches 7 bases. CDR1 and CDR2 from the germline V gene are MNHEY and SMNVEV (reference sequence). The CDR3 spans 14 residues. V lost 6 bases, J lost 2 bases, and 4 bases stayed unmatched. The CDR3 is CASRSGGGNQPQHF. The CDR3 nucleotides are TGTGCCAGCAGGTCAGGGGGAGGCAATCAGCCCCAGCATTTT.

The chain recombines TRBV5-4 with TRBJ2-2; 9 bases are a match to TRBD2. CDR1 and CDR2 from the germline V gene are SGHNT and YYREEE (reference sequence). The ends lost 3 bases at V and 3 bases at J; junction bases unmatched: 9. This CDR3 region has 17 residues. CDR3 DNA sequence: TGTGCCAGCAGCTCCAAGAGCGGGAGGCTTTACACCGGGGAGCTGTTTTTT. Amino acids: CASSSKSGRLYTGELFF. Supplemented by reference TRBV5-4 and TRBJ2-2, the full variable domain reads ETGVTQSPTHLIKTRGQQVTLRCSSQSGHNTVSWYQQALGQGPQFIFQYYREEENGRGNFPPRFSGLQFPNYSSELNVNALELDDSALYLCASSSKSGRLYTGELFFGEGSRLTVL.

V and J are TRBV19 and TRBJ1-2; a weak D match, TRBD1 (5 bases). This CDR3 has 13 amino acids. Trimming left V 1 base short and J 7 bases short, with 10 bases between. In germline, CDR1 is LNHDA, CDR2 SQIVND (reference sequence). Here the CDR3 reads CASSIVQGPGYTF. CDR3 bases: TGTGCCAGTAGTATAGTGCAGGGTCCTGGCTACACCTTC.

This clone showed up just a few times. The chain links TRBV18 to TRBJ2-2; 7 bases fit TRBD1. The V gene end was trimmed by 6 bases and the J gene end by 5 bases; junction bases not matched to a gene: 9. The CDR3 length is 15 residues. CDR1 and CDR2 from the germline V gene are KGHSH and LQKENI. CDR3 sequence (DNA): TGTGCCAGCTCGCGCTCAGGGGGTCGGACCGGGGAGCTGTTTTTT. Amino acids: CASSRSGGRTGELFF.

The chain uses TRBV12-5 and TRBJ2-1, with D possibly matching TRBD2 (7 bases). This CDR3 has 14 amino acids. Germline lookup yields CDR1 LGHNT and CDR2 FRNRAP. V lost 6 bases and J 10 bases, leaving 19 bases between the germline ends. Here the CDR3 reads CASGWGGRNGEQFF. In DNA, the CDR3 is TGTGCTAGTGGCTGGGGGGGGCGGAATGGGGAGCAGTTCTTC.